This entry features one T cell receptor (beta chain) sequence. The data derive from a study of blood T cell repertoires in COVID-19. Germline V gene data show CDR1 as LGHDT and CDR2 as YNNKEL (reference sequence). CDR3 length equals 17 residues. Trimming left V 0 bases short and J 5 bases short, with 17 bases between. In the source study's methods: Reference gene primer amplification gave estimated nucleated cell counts. Clones were read by immunoSEQ multiplex PCR, and TCRdb kept only the in-frame ones, dropping some. V, J and clone size are taken as reported in that table, and D and trimming were inferred from the DNA itself. The table lists under 250,000 clones, approximately 88% of them singletons, with roughly 3.7% in the top ten.

The gene calls are TRBV3-1 (or the pseudogene TRBV3-2) and TRBJ2-1, with D possibly TRBD2 on 6 matching bases. This clonotype was sampled from a woman in her 30s who had been exposed to COVID-19. Sequencing was carried out using PBMCs or T cells enriched from blood (not recorded which). CDR3 sequence: CASSQDWRERGNNEQFF. For the CDR3, the DNA is TGTGCCAGCAGCCAAGATTGGAGGGAGCGCGGGAACAATGAGCAGTTCTTC.